This T cell receptor beta chain was sequenced for a study of CD8 T cells in ankylosing spondylitis. Study findings and constraints: Enrichment of disease-linked clones was reportedly significant in matched ankylosing spondylitis synovial fluid. Characteristic, it appeared, of ankylosing spondylitis blood was a TCR beta motif of eight highly homologous variants. In reactive arthritis synovial fluid and blood, some motif variants had been reported before.

V gave up 6 bases and J gave up 10 bases, with 18 bases separating them. There are 13 residues in the CDR3. This clonotype came up many times. The antigen is undetermined. The TCR beta libraries were generated through quantitative 5'-RACE incorporating molecular barcodes. TCRdb re-derived calls from the 5' RACE reads in MiXCR, one entry per CDR3 protein. The profile shows over 30,000 distinct CDR3 sequences, about 11% of them singletons. This TCR was sampled from a male donor with ankylosing spondylitis. V usage is TRBV12-3 or TRBV12-4 and J usage is TRBJ1-1; D is ambiguous. Sequencing was performed on synovial fluid, either unsorted or a sorted T cell fraction (not recorded which). The CDR3 coding sequence is TGTGCCAGCAGCACCGATAGGAGACTGGGAGCTTTCTTT. It specifies CASSTDRRLGAFF.